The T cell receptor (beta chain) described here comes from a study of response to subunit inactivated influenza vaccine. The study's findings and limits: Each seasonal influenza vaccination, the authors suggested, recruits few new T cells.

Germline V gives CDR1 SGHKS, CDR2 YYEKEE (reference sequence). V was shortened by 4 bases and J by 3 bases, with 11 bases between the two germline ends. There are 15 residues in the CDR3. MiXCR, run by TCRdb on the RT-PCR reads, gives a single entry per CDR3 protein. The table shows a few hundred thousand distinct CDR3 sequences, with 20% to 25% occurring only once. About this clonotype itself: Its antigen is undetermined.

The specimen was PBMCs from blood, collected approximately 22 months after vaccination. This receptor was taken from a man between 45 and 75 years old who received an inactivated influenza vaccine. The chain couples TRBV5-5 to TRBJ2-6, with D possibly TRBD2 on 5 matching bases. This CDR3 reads CASSPGRGGANVLTF. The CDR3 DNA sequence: TGTGCCAGCAGCCCGGGCCGGGGTGGGGCCAACGTCCTGACTTTC.